This is a list of T cell receptor beta chains from one sample in a study of blood T cell repertoires in COVID-19. The data were produced by immunoSEQ multiplex PCR, yet TCRdb's version contains in-frame clones alone and is incomplete. The table includes approximately 200,000 clones, around 80% detected once. Material: PBMCs or T cells enriched from blood (not recorded which). These receptor sequences come from a man between 60 and 70 years old who had recovered from COVID-19. The CDR3 runs from the conserved cysteine through the conserved F or W. Fields, in order: J gene, V gene, clone size, D gene, CDR3 protein, CDR3 DNA. D genes are given only for firm matches. Clone size appears in some rows only: once, few, many, or a class for an expanded clone.

J: TRBJ2-7; V: TRBV18; size: many; D: .; CDR3: CASSPAQGPSYEQYF; DNA: TGTGCCAGCTCACCCGCACAGGGTCCCTCATACGAGCAGTACTTC
J: TRBJ2-1; V: TRBV19; size: .; D: TRBD2; CDR3: CASRERARRTSGGALNEQFF; DNA: TGTGCCAGTAGGGAACGGGCCAGAAGGACTAGCGGGGGGGCTCTCAATGAGCAGTTCTTC
J: TRBJ1-5; V: TRBV4-3; size: few; D: TRBD1; CDR3: CASSPSWTGDQPQHF; DNA: TGCGCCAGCAGCCCATCCTGGACAGGGGACCAGCCCCAGCATTTT
J: TRBJ2-1; V: TRBV5-6; size: .; D: TRBD2; CDR3: CASSLTGGAGSYNEQFF; DNA: TGTGCCAGCAGCTTGACCGGGGGGGCCGGCTCCTACAATGAGCAGTTCTTC
J: TRBJ2-2; V: TRBV24-1; size: .; D: .; CDR3: CATSDTGQAKDTGELFF; DNA: TGTGCCACCAGTGATACCGGTCAGGCAAAAGACACCGGGGAGCTGTTTTTT
J: TRBJ1-1; V: TRBV11-3; size: .; D: TRBD1; CDR3: CASSFTGVTEAFF; DNA: TGTGCCAGCAGCTTTACAGGGGTCACTGAAGCTTTCTTT
J: TRBJ1-6; V: TRBV19; size: .; D: TRBD1; CDR3: CASSIEDRASPLHF; DNA: TGTGCCAGTAGTATAGAGGACAGGGCTTCACCCCTCCACTTT
J: TRBJ1-4; V: TRBV19; size: few; D: TRBD1; CDR3: CASSSGRQGAENEKLFF; DNA: TGTGCCAGTAGTAGTGGAAGACAGGGGGCAGAAAATGAAAAACTGTTTTTT
J: TRBJ2-7; V: TRBV5-1; size: .; D: .; CDR3: CASSLARGQRLYEQYF; DNA: TGCGCCAGCAGCTTGGCCCGAGGACAGAGACTTTACGAGCAGTACTTC
J: TRBJ1-4; V: TRBV3-1/TRBV3-2; size: .; D: .; CDR3: CASSQDISGWEELFF; DNA: TGTGCCAGCAGCCAAGATATTAGTGGGTGGGAGGAACTGTTTTTT
J: TRBJ2-1; V: TRBV14; size: .; D: .; CDR3: CASSQYSGSSYNEQFF; DNA: TGTGCCAGCAGCCAATATAGCGGAAGCTCCTACAATGAGCAGTTCTTC
J: TRBJ1-6; V: TRBV27; size: .; D: TRBD1; CDR3: CASSPHRTGWQISPLHF; DNA: TGTGCCAGCAGCCCCCACCGGACAGGGTGGCAAATTTCACCCCTCCACTTT
J: TRBJ2-7; V: TRBV18; size: .; D: TRBD1; CDR3: CASSPRMGQGYEQYF; DNA: TGTGCCAGCTCACCACGAATGGGACAGGGATACGAGCAGTACTTC
J: TRBJ2-1; V: TRBV29-1; size: .; D: .; CDR3: CSVARINEQFF; DNA: TGCAGCGTTGCCAGAATCAATGAGCAGTTCTTC
J: TRBJ2-7; V: TRBV5-1; size: .; D: TRBD2; CDR3: CASSPGLISTYEQYF; DNA: TGCGCCAGCAGCCCGGGACTAATTTCTACCTACGAGCAGTACTTC
J: TRBJ1-4; V: TRBV5-8; size: .; D: TRBD1; CDR3: CASSRTGGWNEKLFF; DNA: TGTGCCAGCAGCCGGACAGGGGGCTGGAATGAAAAACTGTTTTTT
J: TRBJ2-2; V: TRBV4-2; size: .; D: .; CDR3: CASSQGGSPRDTGELFF; DNA: TGTGCCAGCAGCCAAGGGGGATCCCCGCGGGACACCGGGGAGCTGTTTTTT
J: TRBJ1-1; V: TRBV29-1; size: .; D: .; CDR3: CSVKRGLDTEAFF; DNA: TGCAGCGTTAAAAGGGGTTTAGACACTGAAGCTTTCTTT
J: TRBJ2-3; V: TRBV18; size: .; D: .; CDR3: CASSPQGSTDTQYF; DNA: TGTGCCAGCTCACCCCAGGGCAGCACAGATACGCAGTATTTT
J: TRBJ1-2; V: TRBV19; size: .; D: .; CDR3: CASMHSGGYTF; DNA: TGTGCCAGTATGCATTCGGGTGGCTACACCTTC
J: TRBJ2-2; V: TRBV4-2; size: .; D: .; CDR3: CASSQEFEMGRGAGELFF; DNA: TGTGCCAGCAGCCAAGAATTTGAGATGGGCAGGGGCGCCGGGGAGCTGTTTTTT
J: TRBJ2-5; V: TRBV5-4; size: once; D: TRBD1; CDR3: CASSYDRGLFRETQYF; DNA: TGTGCCAGCAGTTACGACAGGGGGCTTTTTCGGGAGACCCAGTACTTC
J: TRBJ1-2; V: TRBV18; size: .; D: .; CDR3: CASSPDLVRVGYTF; DNA: TGTGCCAGCTCACCAGACTTAGTTCGAGTGGGCTACACCTTC
J: TRBJ2-3; V: TRBV11-3; size: .; D: .; CDR3: CASSLVSDTQYF; DNA: TGTGCCAGCAGCTTAGTATCTGATACGCAGTATTTT
J: TRBJ2-1; V: TRBV5-1; size: .; D: .; CDR3: CASSLAGGTAYNEQFF; DNA: TGCGCCAGCAGCTTGGCCGGCGGGACAGCCTACAATGAGCAGTTCTTC
J: TRBJ2-3; V: TRBV29-1; size: .; D: .; CDR3: CSVDSSGTSTDTQYF; DNA: TGCAGCGTTGATTCGAGTGGTACTAGCACAGATACGCAGTATTTT
J: TRBJ1-4; V: TRBV3-1/TRBV3-2; size: once; D: .; CDR3: CASSQEREKLFF; DNA: TGTGCCAGCAGCCAGGAGAGGGAGAAACTGTTTTTT
J: TRBJ1-1; V: TRBV6-2/TRBV6-3; size: .; D: .; CDR3: CASSYSKDKPPGEAFF; DNA: TGTGCCAGCAGTTACTCGAAGGACAAGCCACCAGGTGAAGCTTTCTTT
J: TRBJ2-7; V: TRBV24-1; size: .; D: .; CDR3: CATSITGNEQYF; DNA: TGTGCCACCAGTATAACAGGGAACGAGCAGTACTTC
J: TRBJ1-1; V: TRBV5-8; size: .; D: .; CDR3: CASSLVARNTEAFF; DNA: TGTGCCAGCAGCTTGGTAGCGCGGAACACTGAAGCTTTCTTT
J: TRBJ2-5; V: TRBV5-6; size: .; D: .; CDR3: CASSSYREETQYF; DNA: TGTGCCAGCAGCTCATACAGGGAAGAGACCCAGTACTTC
J: TRBJ1-5; V: TRBV4-2; size: .; D: .; CDR3: CASSQRQYNQPQHF; DNA: TGTGCCAGCAGCCAAAGACAGTACAATCAGCCCCAGCATTTT
J: TRBJ1-1; V: TRBV5-6; size: .; D: .; CDR3: CASSLGVGTEAFF; DNA: TGTGCCAGCAGCTTAGGAGTGGGCACTGAAGCTTTCTTT
J: TRBJ2-3; V: TRBV19; size: .; D: TRBD1; CDR3: CATSGQASTDTQYF; DNA: TGTGCCACGAGCGGACAGGCTAGCACAGATACGCAGTATTTT
J: TRBJ2-5; V: TRBV3-1/TRBV3-2; size: .; D: .; CDR3: CASSQDASSRGTQYF; DNA: TGTGCCAGCAGCCAAGATGCTAGCTCCCGGGGGACCCAGTACTTC
J: TRBJ1-1; V: TRBV11-2; size: .; D: .; CDR3: CASSLGGYGTEAFF; DNA: TGTGCCAGCAGCTTAGGAGGGTATGGCACTGAAGCTTTCTTT
J: TRBJ1-1; V: TRBV5-8; size: .; D: TRBD1; CDR3: CASSLHLGGATEAFF; DNA: TGTGCCAGCAGCTTGCATCTAGGGGGCGCCACTGAAGCTTTCTTT
J: TRBJ1-2; V: TRBV2; size: .; D: TRBD1; CDR3: CASSETDRGNYGYTF; DNA: TGTGCCAGCAGTGAAACGGACAGGGGAAACTATGGCTACACCTTC
J: TRBJ2-7; V: TRBV7-3; size: .; D: .; CDR3: CASSLGRTYEQYF; DNA: TGTGCCAGCAGCTTAGGCAGAACCTACGAGCAGTACTTC
J: TRBJ2-4; V: TRBV6-5; size: .; D: .; CDR3: CASSSQGILAKNIQYF; DNA: TGTGCCAGCAGTTCACAGGGTATACTAGCCAAAAACATTCAGTACTTC
J: TRBJ1-5; V: TRBV5-8; size: .; D: TRBD1; CDR3: CASSLDRGYSNQPQHF; DNA: TGTGCCAGCAGCCTGGACAGGGGGTATAGCAATCAGCCCCAGCATTTT
J: TRBJ2-4; V: TRBV7-2; size: .; D: TRBD2; CDR3: CASSPGTSGTPAKNIQYF; DNA: TGTGCCAGCAGCCCAGGGACTAGCGGGACGCCAGCCAAAAACATTCAGTACTTC